This T cell receptor beta chain was retrieved from a study of Ad26.COV2.S vaccination and SARS-CoV-2 variants. Study details: Enrolled in COV1001, the donor was in the Ad26.COV2.S trial arm, which received the vaccine.

Whole-study results and caveats: Breadth of non-spike TCRs did not differ between vaccinees and placebo recipients. The breadth of spike-specific CD8+ and CD4+ T cell responses after vaccination was reportedly substantial.

Assay: immunoSEQ multiplex PCR; the TCRdb copy retains only in-frame clones and omits some. The table lists about 400,000 clones, approximately 89% of them singletons, with 1.5% to 2% in the top ten. Treatment meaning: 15 to 20 received Ad26.COV2.S at low or high dose, single or two shots; about five received placebo; per-sample allocation not given. Samples were taken on day 63 after the first vaccine or placebo injection. In regard to this clone: The antigen is undetermined.

V was clipped by 1 base and J by 8 bases, with 20 bases between them. This CDR3 has 16 amino acids. Germline CDR1 is SGHTA and CDR2 is FQGNSA. The starting material was peripheral blood, obtained in a trial of Ad26.COV2.S vaccine versus placebo. The chain uses TRBV7-2 and TRBJ1-2; D might be TRBD1 (6 bases). This clonotype was obtained from a person between 18 and 65 years old who received the Ad26.COV2.S COVID-19 vaccine or a placebo. This CDR3 is CASSLGTVTVGQGYTF. In DNA form, the CDR3 reads TGTGCCAGCAGCTTAGGTACCGTGACGGTGGGACAAGGCTACACCTTC.